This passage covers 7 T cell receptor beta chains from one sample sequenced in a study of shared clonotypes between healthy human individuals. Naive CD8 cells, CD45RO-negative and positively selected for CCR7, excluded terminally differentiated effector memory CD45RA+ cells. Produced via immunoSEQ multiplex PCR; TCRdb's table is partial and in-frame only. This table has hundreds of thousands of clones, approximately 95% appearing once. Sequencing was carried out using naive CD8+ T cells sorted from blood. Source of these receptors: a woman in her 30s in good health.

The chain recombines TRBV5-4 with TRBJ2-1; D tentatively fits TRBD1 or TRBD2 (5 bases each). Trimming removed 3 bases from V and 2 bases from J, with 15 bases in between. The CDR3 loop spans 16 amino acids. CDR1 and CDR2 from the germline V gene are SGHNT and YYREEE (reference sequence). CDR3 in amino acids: CASSWDGSVPYNEQFF. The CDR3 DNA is TGTGCCAGCAGCTGGGACGGTAGCGTACCCTACAATGAGCAGTTCTTC.

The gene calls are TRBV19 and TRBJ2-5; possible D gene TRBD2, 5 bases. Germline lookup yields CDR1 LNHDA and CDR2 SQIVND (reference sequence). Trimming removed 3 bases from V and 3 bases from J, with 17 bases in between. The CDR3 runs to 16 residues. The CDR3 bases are TGTGCCAGTAGTATCGGGATCCTTCCGTTTGAAGAGACCCAGTACTTC. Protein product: CASSIGILPFEETQYF.

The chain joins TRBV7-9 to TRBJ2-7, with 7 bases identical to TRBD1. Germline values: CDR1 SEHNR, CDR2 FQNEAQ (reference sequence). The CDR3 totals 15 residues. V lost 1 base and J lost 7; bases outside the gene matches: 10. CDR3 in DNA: TGTGCCAGCAGCTTAGGCAGGGGGACCTCGTGGGAGCAGTACTTC. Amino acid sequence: CASSLGRGTSWEQYF.

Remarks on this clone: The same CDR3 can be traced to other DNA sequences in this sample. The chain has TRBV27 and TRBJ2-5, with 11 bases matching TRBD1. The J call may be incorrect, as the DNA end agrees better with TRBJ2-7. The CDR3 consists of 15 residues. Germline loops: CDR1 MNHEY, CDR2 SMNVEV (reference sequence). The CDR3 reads CASSLGTGGTYEQYF. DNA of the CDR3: TGTGCCAGCAGTTTGGGGACAGGGGGAACTTACGAGCAGTACTTC.

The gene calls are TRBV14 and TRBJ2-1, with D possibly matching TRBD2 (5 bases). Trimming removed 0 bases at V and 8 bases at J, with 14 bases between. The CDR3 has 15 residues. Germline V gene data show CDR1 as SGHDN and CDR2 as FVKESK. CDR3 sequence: CASSQEWILAHEQFF. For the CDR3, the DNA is TGTGCCAGCAGCCAAGAGTGGATCCTAGCCCATGAGCAGTTCTTC. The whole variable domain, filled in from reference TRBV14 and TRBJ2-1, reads EAGVTQFPSHSVIEKGQTVTLRCDPISGHDNLYWYRRVMGKEIKFLLHFVKESKQDESGMPNNRFLAERTGGTYSTLKVQPAELEDSGVYFCASSQEWILAHEQFFGPGTRLTVL.

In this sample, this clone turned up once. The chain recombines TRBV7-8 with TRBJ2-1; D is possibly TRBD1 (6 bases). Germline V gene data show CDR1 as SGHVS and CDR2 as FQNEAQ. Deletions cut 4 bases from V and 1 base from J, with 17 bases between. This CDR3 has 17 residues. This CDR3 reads CASSSLGTKGSYNEQFF. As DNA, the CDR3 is TGTGCCAGCAGCTCGTTAGGGACAAAAGGGTCCTACAATGAGCAGTTCTTC.

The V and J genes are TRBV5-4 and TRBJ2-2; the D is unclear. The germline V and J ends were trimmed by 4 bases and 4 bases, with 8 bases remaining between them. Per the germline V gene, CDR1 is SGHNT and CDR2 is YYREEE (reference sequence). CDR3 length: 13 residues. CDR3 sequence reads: CASSNPSTGELFF. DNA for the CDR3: TGTGCCAGCAGCAACCCTAGCACCGGGGAGCTGTTTTTT. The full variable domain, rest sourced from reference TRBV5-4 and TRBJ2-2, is ETGVTQSPTHLIKTRGQQVTLRCSSQSGHNTVSWYQQALGQGPQFIFQYYREEENGRGNFPPRFSGLQFPNYSSELNVNALELDDSALYLCASSNPSTGELFFGEGSRLTVL.